This T cell receptor beta chain was obtained from a study of CD8 T cells in Susac syndrome. V lost 9 bases, J lost 3 bases, and 16 bases lay in between. CDR3 length: 14 amino acids. Germline lookup yields CDR1 SGDLS and CDR2 YYNGEE. Healthy donors constituted the controls, which were matched for age and sex. Random hexamers primed reverse transcription of about 0.5 to 1 ug RNA. Amplification of TCR beta CDR3 by immunoSEQ multiplex PCR spanned 54 Vbeta and 13 Jbeta. MiXCR was run by TCRdb on the immunoSEQ multiplex PCR reads, yielding one entry per CDR3 protein. This table has about 27,000 distinct CDR3 sequences, about 95% appearing once.

Sequenced material: CD8+ T cells from PBMCs. The receptor was isolated from a human donor in good health. The chain carries TRBV9 and TRBJ2-1; tentatively, D is TRBD1 or TRBD2 (5 bases each). In nucleotides, the CDR3 is TGTGCCACCGGACTGGGGGTTGGCTACAATGAGCAGTTCTTC. Its translation is CATGLGVGYNEQFF.